This note documents a single T cell receptor beta chain sequence. Its antigen is still unknown. Looked up from germline, CDR1 is MGHRA and CDR2 is YSYEKL. The ends were cut back, 0 bases at V and 6 bases at J, with 9 bases in the middle. The CDR3 loop spans 14 amino acids. The sample belongs to a study of T cell responses to AZD1222 COVID-19 vaccine. Study results and caveats: Donors were chiefly white British, with a greater number of females, and clonal diversity was perhaps underestimated.

Sequencing was performed with immunoSEQ multiplex PCR; in TCRdb, only in-frame clones are kept and a portion is missing. The profile shows 100,000 to 150,000 clones, 90% of them singletons. The source is an adult in good health. The chain employs TRBV4-1 and TRBJ2-1; D uncertain. The sequencing used peripheral blood, collected on day 0 of AZD1222 vaccination. DNA for the CDR3: TGCGCCAGCAGCCAAGAATTGCCGGGCAATGAGCAGTTCTTC. Encoded protein: CASSQELPGNEQFF.